The 23 T cell receptor beta chains reported below all come from one sample, sequenced in a study of T cells in Graves' hyperthyroidism and ophthalmopathy. RNA transcripts provided the source from which TCR beta CDR3 regions were amplified. The TCR CDR3 was amplified in a first-round RT-PCR using the HTBI primer set. TCRdb ran MiXCR on the multiplex PCR reads and lists one entry per CDR3 protein. Of some 350,000 distinct CDR3 sequences listed, roughly 14% are singletons. Sequencing was carried out using blood. These receptors were collected from a woman younger than 30 with Graves' hyperthyroidism that later progressed to Graves' ophthalmopathy.

Ten or more counts support this clonotype. The gene calls are TRBV7-6 and TRBJ2-1; TRBD2 aligns across 7 bases. CDR1 is SGHVS and CDR2 is FNYEAQ in the germline V gene. The V and J ends lost 1 base and 7 bases, in that order; junction bases with no gene match: 13. The CDR3 runs 17 residues. CDR3 bases: TGTGCCAGCAGCTTAGAGGGTGCGGGAGAGTTCAAAAATGAGCAGTTCTTC. It is translated as CASSLEGAGEFKNEQFF.

V usage is TRBV20-1 and J usage is TRBJ2-3; D may be TRBD1 (5 bases). V lost 6 bases, J lost 4 bases, and 11 bases lay in between. Germline CDR1 and CDR2: DFQATT and SNEGSKA (reference sequence). The CDR3 consists of 12 residues. CDR3 in amino acids: CSAYRLADTQYF. CDR3 in DNA: TGCAGTGCCTACAGGCTAGCAGATACGCAGTATTTT.

This chain uses TRBV27 with TRBJ2-1, with TRBD2 matching 11 bases. This CDR3 comprises 14 residues. Trimming removed 6 bases from V and 6 bases from J; junction bases left unmatched: 4. Germline V gives CDR1 MNHEY, CDR2 SMNVEV (reference sequence). This CDR3 reads CASRLAGGGNEQFF. CDR3 in DNA: TGTGCCAGCAGGTTAGCGGGGGGGGGCAATGAGCAGTTCTTC.

There are many counts of this clonotype. The V gene is TRBV4-3, the J gene TRBJ1-5; D is unclear. The CDR3 sequence is 15 residues long. The germline CDR1 and CDR2 sequences are LGHNA and YSLEER. Trimming stripped 0 bases from V and 5 bases from J, with 11 bases between. DNA of the CDR3: TGCGCCAGCAGCCAAGATAAGGGAACCTATCAGCCCCAGCATTTT. This encodes CASSQDKGTYQPQHF.

The table lists this clonotype with many counts. CDR3 nucleotides: TGTGCCAGCAGCCCGGACAGGCTATACGAGCAGTACTTC. This translates into CASSPDRLYEQYF. The chain recombines TRBV11-2 with TRBJ2-7, with 7 bases that match TRBD1. CDR3 size: 13 residues. Looked up from germline, CDR1 is SGHAT and CDR2 is FQNNGV. With V trimmed by 5 bases and J by 4 bases, 5 bases remained unmatched.

This chain connects TRBV24-1 to TRBJ2-3; no clear D. From germline, CDR1 is KGHDR and CDR2 SFDVKD. With 5 bases removed from V and 4 bases from J, the gap between germline ends came to 15 bases. The CDR3 is 15 amino acids. The CDR3 DNA sequence: TGTGCCACCAGTGGTATTTTGGGAAATGCAGATACGCAGTATTTT. This gives the protein CATSGILGNADTQYF.

This clonotype showed up just a few times. The J gene is TRBJ2-3, the V gene TRBV5-1; 8 bases agree with TRBD2. The ends lost 2 bases at V and 1 base at J; junction bases unmatched: 3. There are 15 residues in the CDR3. CDR1 is SGHRS, CDR2 YFSETQ, per germline. CDR3 coding DNA: TGCGCCAGCAGCTTCCCGGGAGGGGGCACAGATACGCAGTATTTT. This translates into CASSFPGGGTDTQYF. The complete variable domain, with remaining parts taken from reference TRBV5-1 and TRBJ2-3, reads KAGVTQTPRYLIKTRGQQVTLSCSPISGHRSVSWYQQTPGQGLQFLFEYFSETQRNKGNFPGRFSGRQFSNSRSEMNVSTLELGDSALYLCASSFPGGGTDTQYFGPGTRLTVL.

The chain employs TRBV9 and TRBJ1-2; no clear D. Germline V gene data show CDR1 as SGDLS and CDR2 as YYNGEE. This CDR3 region has 13 residues. The V and J ends lost 2 bases and 8 bases respectively, with 13 bases between them. CDR3 bases: TGTGCCAGCAGCGTGGGAGGGCGACAAGGCTACACCTTC. It encodes CASSVGGRQGYTF.

This clonotype was seen many times. This sequence joins TRBV7-2 and TRBJ2-3; 9 bases match TRBD1. The CDR3 spans 15 residues. Germline CDR1 is SGHTA and CDR2 is FQGNSA. V was pared by 4 bases and J by 3 bases, with 5 bases of the junction left unmatched. The CDR3 sequence: CASSYRDRDTDTQYF. The DNA of the CDR3 is TGTGCCAGCAGCTACCGGGACAGGGATACAGATACGCAGTATTTT.

Concerning this clonotype itself: One base away lies a much larger clone, so this may be a sequencing read error. This chain's CDR3 is CVWRDRSGTGELFF. Written as DNA, the CDR3 is TGTGTCTGGAGGGACAGGTCTGGTACCGGGGAGCTGTTTTTT. The rearrangement uses TRBV30 and TRBJ2-2; TRBD1 aligns across 8 bases. Germline V gives CDR1 GTSNPN, CDR2 SVGIG (reference sequence). The CDR3 is 14 amino acids.

This chain links TRBV9 with TRBJ2-1, with D possibly TRBD1 on 6 matching bases. Germline V gene sequence: CDR1 SGDLS, CDR2 YYNGEE. CDR3 length: 14 residues. Trimming stripped 3 bases from V and 7 bases from J, with 14 bases between. The CDR3 DNA follows: TGTGCCAGCAGCGACCGGGACAAGGGGAATGAGCAGTTCTTC. As protein: CASSDRDKGNEQFF.

Here the CDR3 reads CASSQARGGGITDTQYF. In DNA form, the CDR3 reads TGCGCCAGCAGCCAAGCCCGGGGAGGGGGGATCACAGATACGCAGTATTTT. This chain links TRBV4-1 with TRBJ2-3; TRBD2 is a possible D gene (7 bases). The CDR3 is 17 amino acids. Trimming pared 1 base from V and 2 bases from J, leaving 16 bases between. Germline assignment: CDR1 MGHRA and CDR2 YSYEKL.

This clonotype has a handful of counts. The chain combines TRBV9 with TRBJ2-3; D perhaps matches TRBD2 (6 bases). From germline, CDR1 is SGDLS and CDR2 YYNGEE. Trimming removed 3 bases from V and 2 bases from J, with 16 bases in between. CDR3 length: 16 amino acids. CDR3 loop: CASSASTSSTTDTQYF. The CDR3 coding sequence is TGTGCCAGCAGCGCCTCTACTAGCTCAACCACAGATACGCAGTATTTT.

This clonotype has a count of ten or more. This chain joins TRBV7-2 and TRBJ1-2; D uncertain. V was shortened by 2 bases and J by 6 bases, with 7 bases between the two germline ends. Germline V lookup: CDR1 SGHTA, CDR2 FQGNSA. This CDR3 is built from 12 residues. The CDR3 DNA follows: TGTGCCAGCAGCTTATCTCTCCATGGCTACACCTTC. Translating it yields CASSLSLHGYTF. Looking up the rest from reference TRBV7-2 and TRBJ1-2 gives the full variable domain: GAGVSQSPSNKVTEKGKDVELRCDPISGHTALYWYRQSLGQGLEFLIYFQGNSAPDKSGLPSDRFSAERTGGSVSTLTIQRTQQEDSAVYLCASSLSLHGYTFGSGTRLTVV.

This sequence joins TRBV27 and TRBJ2-3, with D perhaps matching TRBD2 (6 bases). Trimming took 5 bases from V and 0 from J, leaving 21 bases between them. Germline V gives CDR1 MNHEY, CDR2 SMNVEV (reference sequence). The CDR3 has 18 amino acids. Written as DNA, the CDR3 is TGTGCCAGCAGTATCTCCCCTCCCTCCGGACTAAGCACAGATACGCAGTATTTT. It codes for CASSISPPSGLSTDTQYF.

This chain joins TRBV7-8 and TRBJ2-1, with D perhaps TRBD1 or TRBD2 (5 bases each). Germline CDR1 and CDR2: SGHVS and FQNEAQ. The CDR3 totals 18 residues. Trimming removed 1 base from V and 10 bases from J, with 26 bases in between. The CDR3 DNA follows: TGTGCCAGCAGCTTAGGAGGGGCCGGATCTTGGACTCTGCAGGAGCAGTTCTTC. Its protein is CASSLGGAGSWTLQEQFF.

This clonotype was seen repeatedly, ten times or more. V is TRBV28 and J is TRBJ1-5; 7 nucleotides agree with TRBD1. Losses at the gene ends were 6 bases for V and 2 bases for J; bases not matched to a gene: 10. The CDR3 is made up of 16 amino acids. CDR1 is MDHEN and CDR2 is SYDVKM in the germline V gene. The CDR3 bases are TGTGCCAGCAGACCACCCCAGGGGGAGGGCAATCAGCCCCAGCATTTT. Its protein product is CASRPPQGEGNQPQHF. The variable domain in full, with the rest retrieved from reference TRBV28 and TRBJ1-5, is DVKVTQSSRYLVKRTGEKVFLECVQDMDHENMFWYRQDPGLGLRLIYFSYDVKMKEKGDIPEGYSVSREKKERFSLILESASTNQTSMYLCASRPPQGEGNQPQHFGDGTRLSIL.

This clonotype was seen ten or more times. The rearrangement links TRBV5-1 to TRBJ2-7; D tentatively reads TRBD1 or TRBD2 (6 bases each). This CDR3 region has 14 residues. V was shortened by 0 bases and J by 3 bases, with 10 bases between the two germline ends. Germline CDR1 reads SGHRS; CDR2 reads YFSETQ. The CDR3 sequence is CASSLVKGGYEQYF. CDR3 DNA: TGCGCCAGCAGCTTGGTCAAGGGGGGCTACGAGCAGTACTTC.

Of note for this clonotype: One base away lies a much larger clone, so this may be a sequencing read error. The genes are TRBV7-9 and TRBJ2-7, with D maybe TRBD2 (6 bases). The CDR3 sequence is 17 residues long. Germline V gene data show CDR1 as SEHNR and CDR2 as FQNEAQ (reference sequence). CDR3 DNA: TGTGCCAGCAGCTTATTTGCGGGGACCCTAGCAGACTACGAGCGGTACTTC. Translating it yields CASSLFAGTLADYERYF.

In this sample, this clonotype is medium-sized. This sequence joins TRBV28 and TRBJ2-7; D is perhaps TRBD1 (5 bases). CDR3 length equals 14 residues. The V and J ends lost 1 base and 7 bases respectively, with 14 bases between them. CDR1 is MDHEN, CDR2 SYDVKM, per germline. CDR3 nucleotide sequence: TGTGCCAGCAGTTTATCCGGGTCAGGGCGGGAGCAGTACTTC. It is translated as CASSLSGSGREQYF.

This clonotype was seen a few times. The chain carries TRBV20-1 and TRBJ2-1; D unclear. CDR1 and CDR2 from the germline V gene are DFQATT and SNEGSKA (reference sequence). This CDR3 contains 16 residues. Trimming left V 3 bases short and J 0 bases short, with 15 bases between. The CDR3 loop is CSARPYRLSSYNEQFF. The CDR3 DNA reads TGCAGTGCTAGGCCCTACAGACTGAGCTCCTACAATGAGCAGTTCTTC.

This clonotype came up many times. The chain uses TRBV20-1 and TRBJ2-3, with D perhaps matching TRBD1 (6 bases). The germline V gene has CDR1 DFQATT and CDR2 SNEGSKA (reference sequence). V shed 5 bases and J shed 2 bases, with 17 bases lying between them. The CDR3 runs 15 residues. The CDR3 protein is CSAFTRGQVTDTQYF. In nucleotides, the CDR3 is TGCAGTGCTTTTACAAGGGGACAAGTCACAGATACGCAGTATTTT.

This clonotype has more than one count but fewer than ten. This rearrangement joins TRBV20-1 to TRBJ2-7; D not certain. Per the germline V gene, CDR1 is DFQATT and CDR2 is SNEGSKA (reference sequence). With 2 bases removed from V and 4 bases from J, the gap between germline ends came to 9 bases. This CDR3 is built from 12 residues. The CDR3 here is CSARPHIYEQYF. CDR3 nucleotide sequence: TGCAGTGCTAGACCACACATTTACGAGCAGTACTTC.